Below, 8 T cell receptor beta chains from the same sample are listed, as sequenced in a study of CD8 T cells in Susac syndrome. Reverse transcription of roughly 0.5 to 1 ug RNA was carried out with random hexamers. TCRdb passed the immunoSEQ multiplex PCR reads through MiXCR, listing each CDR3 protein once. The sample holds under 200,000 distinct CDR3 sequences; around 94% are singletons and the top ten take 0.11% to 0.15%. The sequencing input was CD4+ T cells from PBMCs. All receptors derive from a human donor in good health.

The chain has TRBV7-9 and TRBJ1-2, with a possible D match to TRBD1 (5 bases). Per the germline V gene, CDR1 is SEHNR and CDR2 is FQNEAQ (reference sequence). The CDR3 totals 15 residues. Trimming stripped 3 bases from V and 0 bases from J, with 11 bases between. The CDR3 sequence is CASSFLGRANYGYTF. CDR3 nucleotide sequence: TGTGCCAGCAGCTTCTTAGGCAGGGCTAACTATGGCTACACCTTC. The full variable domain, in which reference TRBV7-9 and TRBJ1-2 provide the parts outside the CDR3, is DTGVSQNPRHKITKRGQNVTFRCDPISEHNRLYWYRQTLGQGPEFLTYFQNEAQLEKSRLLSDRFSAERPKGSFSTLEIQRTEQGDSAMYLCASSFLGRANYGYTFGSGTRLTVV.

The chain is built from TRBV4-3 and TRBJ2-3; TRBD2 aligns across 7 bases. The CDR3 is 17 residues long. Germline loops: CDR1 LGHNA, CDR2 YSLEER. After removal of 1 base from V and 0 bases from J, the junction contained 7 bases not matched to a gene. CDR3 nucleotides: TGCGCCAGCAGCCAAGGAGGCGGCGGGGGAAGCACAGATACGCAGTATTTT. It codes for CASSQGGGGGSTDTQYF.

The V gene is TRBV3-1, the J gene TRBJ1-2; D is perhaps TRBD1 (6 bases). Trimming removed 4 bases from V and 4 bases from J, with 16 bases in between. This CDR3 spans 15 amino acids. CDR1 is LGHDT, CDR2 YNNKEL, per germline (reference sequence). Here the CDR3 DNA reads TGTGCCAGCAGCCCTGTGGGGGACACTATCTATGGCTACACCTTC. Translating gives CASSPVGDTIYGYTF.

The chain carries TRBV29-1 and TRBJ1-2; 7 nucleotides match TRBD1. Looked up from germline, CDR1 is SQVTM and CDR2 is ANQGSEA. Trimming took 4 bases from V and 7 from J; bases not matched to a gene: 9. The length of the CDR3 is 13 residues. The CDR3 loop is CSVGGQRLTGYTF. In nucleotides, the CDR3 is TGCAGCGTTGGGGGACAGAGGTTAACTGGCTACACCTTC.

The chain has TRBV24-1 and TRBJ2-1; TRBD2 aligns across 8 bases. V lost 9 bases and J lost 5; bases outside the gene matches: 11. Germline V gene data show CDR1 as KGHDR and CDR2 as SFDVKD. CDR3 length: 15 residues. CDR3: CATESPAGGNNEQFF. In DNA, the CDR3 is TGTGCCACCGAATCTCCCGCGGGGGGCAACAATGAGCAGTTCTTC.

This chain links TRBV7-9 with TRBJ2-7; TRBD2 is a possible D gene (6 bases). This CDR3 region has 15 residues. Germline V gene lookup returns CDR1 SEHNR and CDR2 FQNEAQ (reference sequence). Trimming cost V 5 bases and J 6 bases, with 20 bases left between them. CDR3 protein: CASSPPSRGIREQYF. In DNA, the CDR3 is TGTGCCAGCAGCCCACCAAGTCGGGGGATCCGCGAGCAGTACTTC.

The chain employs TRBV12-3 or TRBV12-4 and TRBJ1-1; D is uncertain. The V end lost 3 bases, the J end lost 1 base, and 6 bases lay between the germline ends. The CDR3 is 13 amino acids. This CDR3 reads CASSFGRNTEAFF. CDR3 in DNA: TGTGCCAGCAGTTTTGGTAGGAACACTGAAGCTTTCTTT.

The V gene is TRBV28, the J gene TRBJ1-5; TRBD1 is a possible D gene (6 bases). The CDR3 length is 18 residues. Germline CDR1 is MDHEN and CDR2 is SYDVKM. Trimming cost V 1 base and J 1 base, with 17 bases left between them. The chain's CDR3 is CASSLSTGLGSSNQPQHF. As DNA, the CDR3 is TGTGCCAGCAGTTTATCGACAGGTCTCGGGTCGAGCAATCAGCCCCAGCATTTT.